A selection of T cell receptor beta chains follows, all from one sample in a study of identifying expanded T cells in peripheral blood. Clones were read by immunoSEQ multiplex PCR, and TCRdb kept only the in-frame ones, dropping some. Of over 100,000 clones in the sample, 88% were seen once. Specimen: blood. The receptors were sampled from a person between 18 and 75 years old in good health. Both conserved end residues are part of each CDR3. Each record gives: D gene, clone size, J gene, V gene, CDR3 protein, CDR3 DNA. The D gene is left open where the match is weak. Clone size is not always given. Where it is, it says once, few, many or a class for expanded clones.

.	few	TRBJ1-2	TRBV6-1	CASNPMNYGYTF	TGTGCCAGCAATCCTATGAACTATGGCTACACCTTC
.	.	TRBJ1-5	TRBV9	CASSPEGGLGNQPQHF	TGTGCCAGCAGCCCAGAGGGAGGGTTGGGCAATCAGCCCCAGCATTTT
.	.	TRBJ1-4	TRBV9	CASSLRETSLLGGEKLFF	TGTGCCAGCAGCCTGAGGGAGACGAGTCTCCTCGGGGGGGAAAAACTGTTTTTT
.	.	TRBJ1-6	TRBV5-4	CASSEINRVNNSPLHF	TGTGCCAGCAGCGAAATAAATAGGGTGAATAATTCACCCCTCCACTTT
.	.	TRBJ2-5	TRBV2	CASSDMSGETQYF	TGTGCCAGCAGTGATATGTCAGGGGAGACCCAGTACTTC
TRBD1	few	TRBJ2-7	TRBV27	CASSFQGASYEQYF	TGTGCCAGCAGTTTCCAGGGGGCCTCCTACGAGCAGTACTTC
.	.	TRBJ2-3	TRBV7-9	CASSRGQKDTQYF	TGTGCCAGCAGCCGCGGACAAAAAGATACGCAGTATTTT
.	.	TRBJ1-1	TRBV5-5	CASSTVPGNTEAFF	TGTGCCAGCAGCACGGTCCCAGGGAACACTGAAGCTTTCTTT
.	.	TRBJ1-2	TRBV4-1	CASSPPRPDLPGYTF	TGCGCCAGCAGCCCCCCGAGGCCAGATCTTCCCGGCTACACCTTC
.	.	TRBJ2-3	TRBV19	CASSIGRAVTDTQYF	TGTGCCAGTAGTATAGGGAGGGCGGTCACAGATACGCAGTATTTT
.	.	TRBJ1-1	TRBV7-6	CASSQSGGNTEAFF	TGTGCCAGCAGCCAATCGGGGGGGAACACTGAAGCTTTCTTT
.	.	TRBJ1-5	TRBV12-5	CASGLDSNQPQHF	TGTGCTAGTGGTTTAGACAGCAATCAGCCCCAGCATTTT
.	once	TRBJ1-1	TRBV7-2	CASSLGGADTEAFF	TGTGCCAGCAGCTTAGGGGGCGCTGACACTGAAGCTTTCTTT
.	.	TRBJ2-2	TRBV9	CASSVGGAAGELFF	TGTGCCAGCAGCGTAGGGGGAGCCGCCGGGGAGCTGTTTTTT
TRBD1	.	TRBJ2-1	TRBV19	CASSRRPQTGNYNEQFF	TGTGCCAGTAGTAGGCGACCCCAGACAGGGAACTACAATGAGCAGTTCTTC
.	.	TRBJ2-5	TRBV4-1	CASSQEVLQGSETQYF	TGCGCCAGCAGCCAAGAAGTATTGCAGGGGAGCGAGACCCAGTACTTC
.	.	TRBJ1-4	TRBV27	CASSVRGFNEKLFF	TGTGCCAGCAGTGTCAGGGGTTTTAATGAAAAACTGTTTTTT
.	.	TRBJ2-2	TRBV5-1	CASSFQGSTGELFF	TGCGCCAGCAGCTTCCAAGGGTCCACCGGGGAGCTGTTTTTT
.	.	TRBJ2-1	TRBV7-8	CASSSGLAGSEQFF	TGTGCCAGCAGCTCGGGACTCGCAGGGAGTGAGCAGTTCTTC
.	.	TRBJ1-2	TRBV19	CASSLGTANYGYTF	TGTGCCAGTAGTTTAGGGACGGCTAACTATGGCTACACCTTC
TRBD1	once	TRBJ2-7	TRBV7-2	CASSLEGGTGVYEQYF	TGTGCCAGCAGCTTAGAGGGGGGGACAGGGGTCTACGAGCAGTACTTC
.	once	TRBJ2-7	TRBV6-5	CASSYRYEQYF	TGTGCCAGCAGTTACCGGTACGAGCAGTACTTC
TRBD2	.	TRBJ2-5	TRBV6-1	CASTMGGVQETQYF	TGTGCCAGCACCATGGGGGGGGTCCAGGAGACCCAGTACTTC
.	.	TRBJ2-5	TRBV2	CASSDGGRKKYF	TGTGCCAGCAGTGATGGAGGGCGGAAAAAGTACTTC
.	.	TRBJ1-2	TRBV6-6	CASSYSNRGYTF	TGTGCCAGCAGTTACTCGAACAGGGGCTACACCTTC
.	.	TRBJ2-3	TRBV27	CASARVSTDTQYF	TGTGCCAGCGCCAGGGTTAGCACAGATACGCAGTATTTT
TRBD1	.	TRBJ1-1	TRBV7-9	CATLIQGANTEAFF	TGTGCCACCCTAATACAGGGGGCGAACACTGAAGCTTTCTTT
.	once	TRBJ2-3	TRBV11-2	CASSSQPPGQYF	TGTGCCAGCAGCTCACAGCCCCCTGGGCAGTATTTT
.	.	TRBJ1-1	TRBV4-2	CASSSNREAFF	TGTGCCAGCAGCAGTAATAGGGAAGCTTTCTTT